The present T cell receptor beta chain was sequenced within a study of blood T cell repertoires in COVID-19. Germline V gene sequence: CDR1 LNHDA, CDR2 SQIVND (reference sequence). The CDR3 totals 14 residues. The V end lost 4 bases, the J end lost 5 bases, and 9 bases lay between the germline ends. The method was immunoSEQ multiplex PCR; TCRdb's version includes in-frame clones alone and lacks a portion of them. Here the sample spans about 260,000 clones, 85% to 90% being singletons. Material for sequencing was PBMCs or T cells enriched from blood (not recorded which). This TCR was recovered from a man in his fifties who had been exposed to COVID-19. The genes are TRBV19 and TRBJ1-6; possible D gene TRBD1, 5 bases. The CDR3, as DNA: TGTGCCAGTAGTAGAGACAGAAATAATTCACCCCTCCACTTT. It encodes CASSRDRNNSPLHF.